The 30 T cell receptor beta chains in this list originate from one sample, sequenced in a study of Graves' ophthalmopathy and Graves' hyperthyroidism. CDR3 regions of TCR beta were amplified from RNA transcripts. RT-PCR with HTBI primers came first, then second-round multiplex PCR. TCRdb re-derived calls from the multiplex PCR reads in MiXCR, one entry per CDR3 protein. The table records roughly 300,000 distinct CDR3 sequences, roughly a sixth of them present only once. Sequencing input: peripheral blood. The receptors derive from an adult man with Graves' ophthalmopathy.

At least ten counts were recorded for this clonotype. Relative to the germline gene, one junction end is altered; a read error may explain this. This rearrangement joins TRBV4-2 to TRBJ2-7, with 7 bases aligning to TRBD1. This CDR3 has 11 residues. Germline-derived CDR1 and CDR2 are LGHNA and YNFKEQ. CDR3 DNA sequence: TGTGCCAGCAGCCAAGGTGGACAGGCTGAATTC. Amino acid sequence: CASSQGGQAEF.

This clonotype was seen many times. This chain uses TRBV7-2 with TRBJ1-2; TRBD1 is a possible D gene (5 bases). There are 14 residues in the CDR3. Trimming removed 2 bases from V and 0 bases from J, with 7 bases in between. Germline values: CDR1 SGHTA, CDR2 FQGNSA. CDR3 sequence: CASSLRQTNYGYTF. In nucleotides, the CDR3 is TGTGCCAGCAGCTTACGACAGACTAACTATGGCTACACCTTC.

This clonotype has at least ten counts. CDR3 region: CASSYREGEAFF. For the CDR3, the DNA is TGTGCCAGCAGTTACCGGGAGGGTGAAGCTTTCTTT. The chain recombines TRBV28 with TRBJ1-1, with no clear D. In germline, CDR1 is MDHEN, CDR2 SYDVKM. Trimming removed 4 bases from V and 7 bases from J, with 10 bases in between. This CDR3 is 12 amino acids long. The complete variable domain, with remaining parts taken from reference TRBV28 and TRBJ1-1, reads DVKVTQSSRYLVKRTGEKVFLECVQDMDHENMFWYRQDPGLGLRLIYFSYDVKMKEKGDIPEGYSVSREKKERFSLILESASTNQTSMYLCASSYREGEAFFGQGTRLTVV.

This clonotype was recorded many times. The J gene is TRBJ1-2, the V gene TRBV6-1; the match to TRBD1 covers 7 bases. CDR1 and CDR2 (germline): MNHNS, SASEGT. V shed 4 bases and J 4 bases; nucleotides not matched to a gene: 6. CDR3 size: 14 residues. The CDR3 loop reads CASSVEGAVYGYTF. Written as DNA, the CDR3 is TGTGCCAGCAGTGTCGAGGGGGCCGTCTATGGCTACACCTTC.

This clonotype was observed many times. The rearrangement links TRBV18 to TRBJ2-1; no firm D call. The V end was cut by 8 bases, the J end by 0 bases, with 11 bases between. The CDR3 contains 14 residues. Germline V gene lookup returns CDR1 KGHSH and CDR2 LQKENI. This CDR3 is CASRLRDSYNEQFF. CDR3 bases: TGTGCCAGCCGCCTAAGGGACTCCTACAATGAGCAGTTCTTC.

This clonotype was picked up one time. Compared with germline, one end of the junction differs, possibly owing to a read error. V gene TRBV12-3 or TRBV12-4 combines with J gene TRBJ2-7; unclear D gene. The CDR3 length is 11 residues. The CDR3 is CASSFRNEHCF. The CDR3 DNA follows: TGTGCCAGCAGTTTCAGGAACGAGCACTGCTTC.

In its sample, this clonotype was seen many times. This chain links TRBV20-1 with TRBJ2-7; 10 bases align to TRBD2. Losses at the gene ends were 1 base for V and 3 bases for J; bases not matched to a gene: 3. The CDR3 runs 14 residues. Germline-derived CDR1 and CDR2 are DFQATT and SNEGSKA (reference sequence). The DNA for the CDR3 is TGCAGTGCTAGAGGAGGACTAGCGGACTACGAGCAGTACTTC. This translates into CSARGGLADYEQYF.

At least ten counts were recorded for this clonotype. A much bigger clone sits one base away, suggesting this may be a read error. A read error is likely, as this CDR3 ends without the conserved phenylalanine or tryptophan. The V call is TRBV4-1, the J call TRBJ1-2; 10 bases align to TRBD1. V shed 4 bases, J shed 4 bases, and the junction held 3 bases outside the gene matches. Germline V CDR1 and CDR2: MGHRA, YSYEKL. This CDR3 spans 14 amino acids. Here the CDR3 reads CASSPGQGSYGYTL. The CDR3 coding sequence is TGCGCCAGCAGCCCGGGACAGGGGAGCTATGGCTACACCCTC.

This clonotype was seen only a few times. The rearrangement links TRBV12-3 or TRBV12-4 to TRBJ1-5, with TRBD1 identical over 12 bases. The CDR3 length is 17 residues. V gave up 3 bases and J gave up 2 bases; unmatched junction bases: 5. The CDR3 reads CASSFGDRGLGNQPQHF. The CDR3 coding sequence is TGTGCCAGCAGTTTCGGGGACAGGGGGCTCGGCAATCAGCCCCAGCATTTT.

In this sample, this clonotype turned up many times. V gene TRBV12-3 or TRBV12-4 combines with J gene TRBJ2-2; tentatively, D is TRBD2 (5 bases). V lost 7 bases to trimming and J lost 6 bases, with 12 bases between them. The CDR3 extends over 13 amino acids. CDR3 sequence (DNA): TGTGCCAGCAAGGGAATGCGGGCCGGGGAGCTGTTTTTT. It yields the protein CASKGMRAGELFF.

This clonotype was picked up a small number of times. DNA for the CDR3: TGTGCCTGGAGCCGGGACAGCGGCTCCTACGAGCAGTACTTC. Its protein product is CAWSRDSGSYEQYF. The J gene is TRBJ2-7, the V gene TRBV30; 7 positions match TRBD1. The V and J ends lost 3 bases and 0 bases, in that order; junction bases with no gene match: 5. The germline V gene encodes CDR1 GTSNPN and CDR2 SVGIG (reference sequence). The CDR3 runs 14 residues.

This clonotype was detected ten times or more. The chain links TRBV9 to TRBJ1-1; D is ambiguous. V was shortened by 0 bases and J by 0 bases, with 9 bases between the two germline ends. The CDR3 sequence is 15 residues long. In germline, CDR1 is SGDLS, CDR2 YYNGEE. CDR3 sequence (DNA): TGTGCCAGCAGCGTAGAGGGTAACATGAACACTGAAGCTTTCTTT. It translates to CASSVEGNMNTEAFF. The full variable domain, rest sourced from reference TRBV9 and TRBJ1-1, is DSGVTQTPKHLITATGQRVTLRCSPRSGDLSVYWYQQSLDQGLQFLIQYYNGEERAKGNILERFSAQQFPDLHSELNLSSLELGDSALYFCASSVEGNMNTEAFFGQGTRLTVV.

The chain links TRBV7-2 to TRBJ1-1, with D perhaps matching TRBD1 (6 bases). The CDR3 extends over 14 amino acids. V gave up 7 bases and J gave up 4 bases, with 16 bases separating them. Germline lookup yields CDR1 SGHTA and CDR2 FQGNSA. CDR3 loop: CASNFAGAFTEAFF. CDR3 DNA sequence: TGTGCCAGCAACTTTGCAGGGGCTTTCACTGAAGCTTTCTTT.

This clonotype was detected ten times or more. This chain joins TRBV18 and TRBJ2-5; D unclear. The ends were cut back, 6 bases at V and 7 bases at J, with 24 bases in the middle. In germline, CDR1 is KGHSH, CDR2 LQKENI. This CDR3 region has 16 residues. DNA of the CDR3: TGTGCCAGCTCGCAGTCCCTTAACAACCGAGGCGCGACCCAGTACTTC. Protein sequence: CASSQSLNNRGATQYF.

This clonotype was recorded many times. The J gene is TRBJ1-5, the V gene TRBV5-1; unclear D gene. Trimming cost V 6 bases and J 5 bases, with 15 bases left between them. CDR1 and CDR2 from the germline V gene are SGHRS and YFSETQ. CDR3 length equals 14 residues. The CDR3 loop reads CASNRAEGHQPQHF. The CDR3 coding sequence is TGCGCCAGCAATAGGGCCGAAGGGCATCAGCCCCAGCATTTT.

The rearrangement uses TRBV6-2 or TRBV6-3 and TRBJ1-3; tentatively, D is TRBD1 (6 bases). Germline lookup yields CDR1 MNHEY and CDR2 SVGEGT. This CDR3 has 15 amino acids. V lost 4 bases and J 5 bases, leaving 15 bases between the germline ends. The CDR3 DNA is TGTGCCAGCAGTTTGGATAACAGGGCAAGAAACACCATATATTTT. It encodes CASSLDNRARNTIYF.

There are many counts of this clonotype. The genes are TRBV4-1 and TRBJ1-2, with TRBD1 identical over 7 bases. Germline assignment: CDR1 MGHRA and CDR2 YSYEKL. V shed 1 base and J 4 bases; nucleotides not matched to a gene: 3. CDR3 size: 14 residues. For the CDR3, the DNA is TGCGCCAGCAGCCAAGGACAGGGATCCTATGGCTACACCTTC. Translation gives CASSQGQGSYGYTF.

The CDR3, as DNA: TGTGCCAGCAGCCAAACGGACAGGGAGCTCTACGAGCAGTACTTC. This translates into CASSQTDRELYEQYF. The V call is TRBV28, the J call TRBJ2-7; TRBD1 matches 8 bases. The germline V gene encodes CDR1 MDHEN and CDR2 SYDVKM. After removal of 6 bases from V and 3 bases from J, the junction contained 10 bases not matched to a gene. This CDR3 comprises 15 residues.

This clonotype came up many times. V and J are TRBV10-3 and TRBJ1-1; 7 nucleotides agree with TRBD1. CDR1 is ENHRY and CDR2 is SYGVKD in the germline V gene. V lost 6 bases to trimming and J lost 0 bases; unmatched junction nucleotides: 4. The CDR3 has 14 amino acids. CDR3 region: CAISRQGMNTEAFF. DNA of the CDR3: TGTGCCATCAGCCGACAGGGAATGAACACTGAAGCTTTCTTT.

The chain employs TRBV7-9 and TRBJ2-5, with D possibly matching TRBD2 (5 bases). V lost 5 bases and J lost 1, with 14 bases in between. The CDR3 is made up of 15 amino acids. The germline gives CDR1 SEHNR, CDR2 FQNEAQ (reference sequence). The CDR3 DNA follows: TGTGCCAGCAGCAGCTTAACGGGGTTCCAAGAGACCCAGTACTTC. It codes for CASSSLTGFQETQYF.

This clonotype has at least ten counts. The chain employs TRBV29-1 and TRBJ2-7; possibly TRBD2 for D (5 bases). Trimming removed 3 bases at V and 6 bases at J, with 24 bases between. Per germline, CDR1 SQVTM and CDR2 ANQGSEA. This CDR3 has 16 residues. The CDR3 loop reads CSVDNVTVPTLAEQYF. CDR3 nucleotides: TGCAGCGTTGATAACGTCACGGTCCCAACCCTAGCCGAGCAGTACTTC.

Worth noting for this clonotype: Given a much more abundant clone one base away, this may be a read error. The CDR3 does not close with the conserved phenylalanine or tryptophan, likely indicating a read error. The V call is TRBV30, the J call TRBJ1-2; TRBD1 might be the D (5 bases). Germline V gives CDR1 GTSNPN, CDR2 SVGIG (reference sequence). The length of the CDR3 is 14 residues. Trimming cost V 5 bases and J 8 bases, with 21 bases left between them. The CDR3 nucleotides read TGTGCCTGGGGGGGACCCACGCTTGGGACGGGCTACACCCTC. This translates into CAWGGPTLGTGYTL.

This clonotype was seen repeatedly, ten times or more. The CDR3, as DNA: TGTGCCAGCTCACCACCGGGTTCACCCCTCCACTTT. Amino acids: CASSPPGSPLHF. The chain combines TRBV18 with TRBJ1-6; D remains unclear. Germline V lookup: CDR1 KGHSH, CDR2 LQKENI. CDR3 length: 12 residues. Between the trimmed V and J ends, which lost 0 bases and 9 bases, there was a span of 3 bases.

V is TRBV28 and J is TRBJ2-5, with TRBD2 matching 7 bases. Germline V gives CDR1 MDHEN, CDR2 SYDVKM. Trimming took 9 bases from V and 2 from J; bases not matched to a gene: 6. The CDR3 is 13 residues long. CDR3 nucleotides: TGTGCCAGACATCTTAGCGGGCAAGAGACCCAGTACTTC. This codes for CARHLSGQETQYF. Looking up the rest from reference TRBV28 and TRBJ2-5 gives the full variable domain: DVKVTQSSRYLVKRTGEKVFLECVQDMDHENMFWYRQDPGLGLRLIYFSYDVKMKEKGDIPEGYSVSREKKERFSLILESASTNQTSMYLCARHLSGQETQYFGPGTRLLVL.

The sample holds many counts of this clonotype. The chain combines TRBV30 with TRBJ1-2; D is unresolved. The germline CDR1 and CDR2 sequences are GTSNPN and SVGIG (reference sequence). V lost 0 bases and J 8 bases, leaving 16 bases between the germline ends. CDR3 length: 14 residues. In DNA, the CDR3 is TGTGCCTGGAGTGTAAGGCGGTCGGGGTTGGGCTACACCTTC. Its protein product is CAWSVRRSGLGYTF.

This clonotype came up many times. This rearrangement joins TRBV7-9 to TRBJ2-2; D possibly corresponds to TRBD1 (6 bases). With 5 bases removed from V and 6 bases from J, the gap between germline ends came to 13 bases. This CDR3 contains 14 residues. Germline CDR1 is SEHNR and CDR2 is FQNEAQ (reference sequence). CDR3 residues: CASSTRQASGELFF. CDR3 DNA sequence: TGTGCCAGCAGCACACGACAGGCGTCCGGGGAGCTGTTTTTT.

Ten or more counts support this clonotype. The chain employs TRBV20-1 and TRBJ2-7, with 10 bases that match TRBD2. CDR3 length equals 13 residues. Per germline, CDR1 DFQATT and CDR2 SNEGSKA (reference sequence). V lost 6 bases, J lost 6 bases, and 8 bases stayed unmatched. CDR3 in DNA: TGCAGTGCGGGACGGAGCGGGAGGGGCGAGCAGTACTTC. Translating it yields CSAGRSGRGEQYF.

In this sample, this clonotype turned up many times. The chain is built from TRBV2 and TRBJ2-3; no reliable D call. Germline CDR1 and CDR2: SNHLY and FYNNEI. The CDR3 is 12 residues long. Trimming shortened V by 11 bases and J by 1 base, and 10 bases separated the two germline ends. CDR3 region: CAGSEGTDTQYF. Written as DNA, the CDR3 is TGTGCCGGAAGCGAGGGCACAGATACGCAGTATTTT.

The V gene is TRBV15, the J gene TRBJ2-4; unclear D gene. V was cut by 0 bases and J by 1 base, with 19 bases left in between. The CDR3 loop spans 19 amino acids. Germline V gene sequence: CDR1 LNHNV, CDR2 YYDKDF (reference sequence). CDR3 DNA sequence: TGTGCCACCAGCAGAGATTTGGACCACCTCGGAGCGGCCAAAAACATTCAGTACTTC. This translates into CATSRDLDHLGAAKNIQYF.

Comments on this clonotype: This may be a read error, as it is one base from a much larger clone. The rearrangement links TRBV5-1 to TRBJ2-7; 8 bases align to TRBD2. This CDR3 comprises 15 residues. Germline V gene data show CDR1 as SGHRS and CDR2 as YFSETQ. The CDR3 bases are TGCGTCAGCAGCGCCGGGAGCGGGAGCCCTTACGAGCAGTACTTC. Protein product: CVSSAGSGSPYEQYF.